This T cell receptor (beta chain) was profiled in a study of blood T cells in healthy people across ages. Overall study results and limits: The unsorted PBMCs prevented any conclusive comparison of naive versus antigen-experienced cells.

There are a few counts of this clonotype. The antigen remains undetermined. Sequence at one end of the junction differs from germline and may be a read error. Primed by a sample-barcoded 5' primer and a J-beta primer mix, a second PCR proceeded for about 7 to 12 cycles. In TCRdb, the 5' RACE reads were re-called with MiXCR into one record per CDR3 protein. Among about 780,000 distinct CDR3 sequences listed, roughly 25% were seen once. There are 17 residues in the CDR3. Germline V CDR1 and CDR2: SEHNR, FQNEAQ (reference sequence). This same sample was also taken into another study, of T cells of mothers and their children.

The sequence came from a boy under 18 in good health. J is TRBJ1-2 and V is TRBV7-9; D might be TRBD1 (6 bases). Specimen: blood. CDR3: CASTSLPEGQNTHGHTF. CDR3 nucleotide sequence: TGTGCCAGCACCTCCCTTCCGGAGGGACAAAATACCCATGGCCACACCTTC.